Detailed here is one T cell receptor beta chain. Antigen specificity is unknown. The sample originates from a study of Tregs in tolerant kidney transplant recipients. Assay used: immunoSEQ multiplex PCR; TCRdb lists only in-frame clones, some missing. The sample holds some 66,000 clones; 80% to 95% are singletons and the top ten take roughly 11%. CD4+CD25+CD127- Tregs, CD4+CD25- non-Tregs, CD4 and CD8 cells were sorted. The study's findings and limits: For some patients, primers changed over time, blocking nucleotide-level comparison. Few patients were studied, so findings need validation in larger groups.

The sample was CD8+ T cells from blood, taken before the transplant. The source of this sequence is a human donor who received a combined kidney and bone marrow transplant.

In nucleotides, the CDR3 is TGTGCCAGCACCGAATCGGGGGAGGCAGAGGCAGAGACCCAGTACTTC. It translates to CASTESGEAEAETQYF. This chain uses TRBV11-3 with TRBJ2-5, with D possibly matching TRBD2 (6 bases). V was shortened by 7 bases and J by 4 bases, with 22 bases between the two germline ends. Looked up from germline, CDR1 is SGHNT and CDR2 is YENEEA. CDR3 length: 16 residues.